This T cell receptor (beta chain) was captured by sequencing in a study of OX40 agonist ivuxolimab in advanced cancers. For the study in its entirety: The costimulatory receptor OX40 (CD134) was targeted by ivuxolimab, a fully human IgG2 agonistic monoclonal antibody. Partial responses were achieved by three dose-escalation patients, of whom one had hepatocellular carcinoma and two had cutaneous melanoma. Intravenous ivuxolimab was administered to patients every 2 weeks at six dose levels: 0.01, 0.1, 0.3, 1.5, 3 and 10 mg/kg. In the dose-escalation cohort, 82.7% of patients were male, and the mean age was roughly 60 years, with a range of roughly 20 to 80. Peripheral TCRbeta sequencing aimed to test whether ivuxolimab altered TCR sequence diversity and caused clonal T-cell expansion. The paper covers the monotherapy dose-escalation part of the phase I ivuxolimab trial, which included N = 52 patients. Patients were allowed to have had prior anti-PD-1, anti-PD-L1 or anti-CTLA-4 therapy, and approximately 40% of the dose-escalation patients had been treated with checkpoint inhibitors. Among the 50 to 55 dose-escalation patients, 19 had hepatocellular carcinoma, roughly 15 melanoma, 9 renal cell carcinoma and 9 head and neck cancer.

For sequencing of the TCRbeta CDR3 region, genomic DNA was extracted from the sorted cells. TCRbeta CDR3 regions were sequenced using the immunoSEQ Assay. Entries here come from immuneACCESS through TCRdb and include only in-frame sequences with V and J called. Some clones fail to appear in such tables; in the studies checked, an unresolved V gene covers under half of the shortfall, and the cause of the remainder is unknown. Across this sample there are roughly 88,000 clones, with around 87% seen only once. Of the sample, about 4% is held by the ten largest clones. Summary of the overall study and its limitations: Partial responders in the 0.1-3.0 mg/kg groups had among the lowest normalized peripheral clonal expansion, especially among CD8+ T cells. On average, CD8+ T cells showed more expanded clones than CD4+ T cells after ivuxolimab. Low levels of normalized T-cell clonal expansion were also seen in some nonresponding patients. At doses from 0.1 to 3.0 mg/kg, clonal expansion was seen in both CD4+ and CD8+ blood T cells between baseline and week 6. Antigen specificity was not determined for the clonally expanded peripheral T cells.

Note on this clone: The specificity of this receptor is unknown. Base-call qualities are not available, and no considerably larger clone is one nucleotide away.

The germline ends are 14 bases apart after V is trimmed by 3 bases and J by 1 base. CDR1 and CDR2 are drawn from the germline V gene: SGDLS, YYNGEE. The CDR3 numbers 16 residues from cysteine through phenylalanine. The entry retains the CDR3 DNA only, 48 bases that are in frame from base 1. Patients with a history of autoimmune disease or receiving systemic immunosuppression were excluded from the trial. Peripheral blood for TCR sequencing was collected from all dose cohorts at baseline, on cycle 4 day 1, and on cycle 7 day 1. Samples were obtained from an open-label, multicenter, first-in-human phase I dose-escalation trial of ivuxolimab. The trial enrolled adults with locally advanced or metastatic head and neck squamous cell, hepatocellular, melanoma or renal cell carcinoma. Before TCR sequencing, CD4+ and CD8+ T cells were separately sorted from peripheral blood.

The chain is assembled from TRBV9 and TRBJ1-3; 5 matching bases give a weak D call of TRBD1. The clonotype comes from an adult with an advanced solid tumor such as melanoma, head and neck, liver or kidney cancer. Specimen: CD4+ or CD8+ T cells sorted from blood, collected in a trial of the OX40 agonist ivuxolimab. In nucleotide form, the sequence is TGTGCCAGCAGCGCGGTGGGGGGTCTATCTGGAAACACCATATATTTT. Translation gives CASSAVGGLSGNTIYF.